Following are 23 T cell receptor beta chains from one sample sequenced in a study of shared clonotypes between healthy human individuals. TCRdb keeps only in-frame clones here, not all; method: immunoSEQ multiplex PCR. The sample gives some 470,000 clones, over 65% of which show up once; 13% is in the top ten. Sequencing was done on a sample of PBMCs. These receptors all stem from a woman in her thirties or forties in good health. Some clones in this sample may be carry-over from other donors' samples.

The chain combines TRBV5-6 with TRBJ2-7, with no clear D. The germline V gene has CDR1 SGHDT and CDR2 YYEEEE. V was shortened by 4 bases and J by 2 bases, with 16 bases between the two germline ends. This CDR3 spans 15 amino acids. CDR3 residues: CASSPYPGPPYEQYF. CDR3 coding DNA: TGTGCCAGCAGCCCCTATCCAGGCCCGCCCTACGAGCAGTACTTC. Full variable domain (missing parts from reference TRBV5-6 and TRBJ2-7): DAGVTQSPTHLIKTRGQQVTLRCSPKSGHDTVSWYQQALGQGPQFIFQYYEEEERQRGNFPDRFSGHQFPNYSSELNVNALLLGDSALYLCASSPYPGPPYEQYFGPGTRLTVT.

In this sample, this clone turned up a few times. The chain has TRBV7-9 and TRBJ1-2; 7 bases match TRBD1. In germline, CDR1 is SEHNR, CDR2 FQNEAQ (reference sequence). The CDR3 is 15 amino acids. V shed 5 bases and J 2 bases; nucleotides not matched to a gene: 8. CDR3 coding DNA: TGTGCCAGCAGCCGCCTTGGGACAGAAAACTATGGCTACACCTTC. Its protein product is CASSRLGTENYGYTF.

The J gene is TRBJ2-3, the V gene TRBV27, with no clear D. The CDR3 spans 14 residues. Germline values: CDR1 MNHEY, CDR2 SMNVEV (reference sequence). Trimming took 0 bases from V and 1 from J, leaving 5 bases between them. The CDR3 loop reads CASSLSTGTDTQYF. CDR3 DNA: TGTGCCAGCAGTTTATCCACTGGCACAGATACGCAGTATTTT.

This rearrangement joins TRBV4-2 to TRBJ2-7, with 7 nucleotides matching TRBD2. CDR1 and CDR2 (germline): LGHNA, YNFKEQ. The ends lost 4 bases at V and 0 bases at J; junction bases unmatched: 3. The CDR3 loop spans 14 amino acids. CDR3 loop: CASSLSGFSYEQYF. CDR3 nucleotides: TGTGCCAGCAGCCTTAGCGGGTTCTCCTACGAGCAGTACTTC.

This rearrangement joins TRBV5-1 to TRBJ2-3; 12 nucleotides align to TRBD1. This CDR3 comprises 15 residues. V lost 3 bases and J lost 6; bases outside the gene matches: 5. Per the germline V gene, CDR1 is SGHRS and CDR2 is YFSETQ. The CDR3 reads CASSSGQGAADTQYF. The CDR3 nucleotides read TGCGCCAGCAGCTCGGGACAGGGGGCGGCGGATACGCAGTATTTT.

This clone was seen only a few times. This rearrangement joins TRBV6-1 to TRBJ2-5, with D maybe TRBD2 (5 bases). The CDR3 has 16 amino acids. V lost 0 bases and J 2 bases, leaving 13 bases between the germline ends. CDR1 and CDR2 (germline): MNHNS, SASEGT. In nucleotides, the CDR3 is TGTGCCAGCAGTGAAGCCGGATGGTCGGGACAAGAGACCCAGTACTTC. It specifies CASSEAGWSGQETQYF.

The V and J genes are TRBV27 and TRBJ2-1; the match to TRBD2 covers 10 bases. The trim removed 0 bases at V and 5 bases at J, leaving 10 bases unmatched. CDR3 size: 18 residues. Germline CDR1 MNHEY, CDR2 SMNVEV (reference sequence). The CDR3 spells CASSLSLLGTSVHNEQFF. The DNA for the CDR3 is TGTGCCAGCAGTTTATCTCTCCTGGGGACTAGCGTCCACAATGAGCAGTTCTTC.

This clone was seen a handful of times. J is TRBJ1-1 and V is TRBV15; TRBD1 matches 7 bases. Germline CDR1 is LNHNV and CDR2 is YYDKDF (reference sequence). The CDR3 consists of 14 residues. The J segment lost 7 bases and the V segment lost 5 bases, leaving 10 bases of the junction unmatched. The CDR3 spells CATSPRTGGSEAFF. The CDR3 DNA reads TGTGCCACCAGCCCCCGGACAGGTGGTAGTGAAGCTTTCTTT.

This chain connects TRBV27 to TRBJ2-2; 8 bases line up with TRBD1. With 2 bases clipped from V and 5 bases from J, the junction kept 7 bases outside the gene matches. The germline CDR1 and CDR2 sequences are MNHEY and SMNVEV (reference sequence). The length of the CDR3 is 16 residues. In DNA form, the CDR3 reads TGTGCCAGCAGTTTAGGACAGGGAGGTCGGACCGGGGAGCTGTTTTTT. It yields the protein CASSLGQGGRTGELFF.

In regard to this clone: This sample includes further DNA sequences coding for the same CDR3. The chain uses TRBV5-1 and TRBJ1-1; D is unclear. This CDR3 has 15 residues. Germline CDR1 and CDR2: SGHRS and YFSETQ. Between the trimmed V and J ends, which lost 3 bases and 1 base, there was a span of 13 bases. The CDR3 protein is CASSSSTGANTEAFF. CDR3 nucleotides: TGCGCCAGCAGCTCCTCGACGGGAGCGAACACTGAAGCTTTCTTT. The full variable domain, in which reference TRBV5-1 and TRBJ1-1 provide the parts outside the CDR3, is KAGVTQTPRYLIKTRGQQVTLSCSPISGHRSVSWYQQTPGQGLQFLFEYFSETQRNKGNFPGRFSGRQFSNSRSEMNVSTLELGDSALYLCASSSSTGANTEAFFGQGTRLTVV.

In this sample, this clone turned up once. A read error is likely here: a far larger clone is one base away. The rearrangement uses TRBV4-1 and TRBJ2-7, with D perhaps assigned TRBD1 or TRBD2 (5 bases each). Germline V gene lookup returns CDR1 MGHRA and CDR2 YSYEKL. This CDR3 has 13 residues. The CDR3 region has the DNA TGCACCAGCAGTCCCGGGGCAGCCTACGAGCAGTACTTC. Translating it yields CTSSPGAAYEQYF.

CDR3 in amino acids: CAISGTSGEGTGELFF. The CDR3 bases are TGTGCCATCAGTGGGACTAGCGGGGAAGGGACCGGGGAGCTGTTTTTT. The chain joins TRBV10-3 to TRBJ2-2; the match to TRBD2 covers 12 bases. Germline assignment: CDR1 ENHRY and CDR2 SYGVKD. V lost 4 bases, J lost 5 bases, and 5 bases stayed unmatched. This CDR3 comprises 16 residues.

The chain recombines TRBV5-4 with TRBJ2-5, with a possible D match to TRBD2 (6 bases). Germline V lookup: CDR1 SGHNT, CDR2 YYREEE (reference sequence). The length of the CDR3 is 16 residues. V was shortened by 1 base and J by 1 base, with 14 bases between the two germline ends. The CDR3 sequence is CASSLIGGESQETQYF. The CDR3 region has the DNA TGTGCCAGCAGCTTGATTGGCGGGGAAAGCCAAGAGACCCAGTACTTC. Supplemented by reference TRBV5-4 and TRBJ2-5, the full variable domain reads ETGVTQSPTHLIKTRGQQVTLRCSSQSGHNTVSWYQQALGQGPQFIFQYYREEENGRGNFPPRFSGLQFPNYSSELNVNALELDDSALYLCASSLIGGESQETQYFGPGTRLLVL.

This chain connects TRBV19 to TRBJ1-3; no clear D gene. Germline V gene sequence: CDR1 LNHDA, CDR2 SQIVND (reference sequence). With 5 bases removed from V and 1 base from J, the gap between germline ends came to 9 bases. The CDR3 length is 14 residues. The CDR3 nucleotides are TGTGCCAGTAGTCGACCGGGATCTGGAAACACCATATATTTT. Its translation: CASSRPGSGNTIYF. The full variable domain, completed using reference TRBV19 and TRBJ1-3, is DGGITQSPKYLFRKEGQNVTLSCEQNLNHDAMYWYRQDPGQGLRLIYYSQIVNDFQKGDIAEGYSVSREKKESFPLTVTSAQKNPTAFYLCASSRPGSGNTIYFGEGSWLTVV.

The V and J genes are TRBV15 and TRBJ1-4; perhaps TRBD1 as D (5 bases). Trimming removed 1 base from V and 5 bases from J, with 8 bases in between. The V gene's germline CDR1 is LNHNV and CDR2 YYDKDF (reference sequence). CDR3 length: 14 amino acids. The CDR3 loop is CATSRGDANEKLFF. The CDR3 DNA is TGTGCCACCAGCAGAGGGGACGCCAATGAAAAACTGTTTTTT.

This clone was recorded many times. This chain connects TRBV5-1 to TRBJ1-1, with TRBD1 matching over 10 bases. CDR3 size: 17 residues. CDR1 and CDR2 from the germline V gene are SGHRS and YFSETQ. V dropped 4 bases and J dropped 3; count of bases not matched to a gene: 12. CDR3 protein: CASSTGQGKGGDTEAFF. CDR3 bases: TGCGCCAGCAGCACGGGACAGGGGAAGGGAGGGGACACTGAAGCTTTCTTT.

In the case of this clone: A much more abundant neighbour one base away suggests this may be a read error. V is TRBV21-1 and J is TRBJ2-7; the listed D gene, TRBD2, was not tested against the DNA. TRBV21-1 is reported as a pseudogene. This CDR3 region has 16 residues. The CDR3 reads CASSKASGRSTYEQYF. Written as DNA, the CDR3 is TGTGCCAGCAGCAAAGCGAGCGGCAGGTCCACCTACGAGCAGTACTTC.

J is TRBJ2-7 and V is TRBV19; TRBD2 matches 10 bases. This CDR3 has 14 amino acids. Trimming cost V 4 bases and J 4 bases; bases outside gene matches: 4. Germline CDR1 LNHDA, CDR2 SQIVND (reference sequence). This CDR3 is CASSTGTSVYEQYF. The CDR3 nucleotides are TGTGCCAGTAGTACCGGGACTAGCGTTTACGAGCAGTACTTC.

The CDR3 protein is CASSLTGFYEQYF. DNA for the CDR3: TGTGCCAGCAGCCTGACTGGGTTCTACGAGCAGTACTTC. The V and J genes are TRBV2 and TRBJ2-7; D remains unclear. This CDR3 contains 13 residues. V dropped 6 bases and J dropped 3 bases, with 12 bases sitting between them. CDR1 and CDR2 from the germline V gene are SNHLY and FYNNEI.

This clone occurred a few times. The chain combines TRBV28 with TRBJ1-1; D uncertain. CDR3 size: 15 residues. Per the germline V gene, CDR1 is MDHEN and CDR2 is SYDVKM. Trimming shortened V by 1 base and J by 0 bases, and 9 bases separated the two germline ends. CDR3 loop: CASSLSQPMNTEAFF. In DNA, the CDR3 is TGTGCCAGCAGTTTATCGCAGCCAATGAACACTGAAGCTTTCTTT.

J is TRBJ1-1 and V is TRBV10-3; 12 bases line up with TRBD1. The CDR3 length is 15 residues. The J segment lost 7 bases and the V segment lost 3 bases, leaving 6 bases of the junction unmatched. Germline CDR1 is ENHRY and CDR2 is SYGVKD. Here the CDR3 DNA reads TGTGCCATCAGTGAAACCGGGACAGGGGGCGATGAAGCTTTCTTT. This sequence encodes CAISETGTGGDEAFF.

Here the CDR3 reads CASSRSQGNEQFF. CDR3 nucleotide sequence: TGTGCCAGCAGCCGATCCCAGGGCAATGAGCAGTTCTTC. The chain joins TRBV11-2 to TRBJ2-1; D perhaps matches TRBD1 (5 bases). The germline V gene encodes CDR1 SGHAT and CDR2 FQNNGV. The CDR3 spans 13 residues. The V and J ends lost 5 bases and 6 bases respectively, with 11 bases between them. Using reference TRBV11-2 and TRBJ2-1 for the parts outside the CDR3, the full variable domain is EAGVAQSPRYKIIEKRQSVAFWCNPISGHATLYWYQQILGQGPKLLIQFQNNGVVDDSQLPKDRFSAERLKGVDSTLKIQPAKLEDSAVYLCASSRSQGNEQFFGPGTRLTVL.

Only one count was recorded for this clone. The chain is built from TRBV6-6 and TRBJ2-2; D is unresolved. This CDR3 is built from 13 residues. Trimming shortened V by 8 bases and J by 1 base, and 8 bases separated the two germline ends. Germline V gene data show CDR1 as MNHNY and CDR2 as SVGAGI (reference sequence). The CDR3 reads CASVAGNTGELFF. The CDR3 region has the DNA TGTGCCAGCGTGGCAGGGAACACCGGGGAGCTGTTTTTT.